Listed here is a single T cell receptor beta chain. This entry is derived from a study of blood T cell repertoires in COVID-19. Study overall: PBMCs, B-cell-depleted T cells, or T cells were the source of the cDNA or gDNA that made up the material.

Here immunoSEQ multiplex PCR was the method, and the copy in TCRdb shows in-frame clones only, minus some. The sample holds more than 300,000 clones; 90% to 95% are singletons and the top ten take about 0.78%. Trimming took off 5 bases at V and 8 bases at J, with 13 bases between the two ends. CDR1 is SNHLY, CDR2 FYNNEI, per germline. This CDR3 is built from 13 residues. The chain combines TRBV2 with TRBJ1-3; D is uncertain. The sequenced material came from PBMCs or T cells enriched from blood (not recorded which). The TCR originated in a woman in her thirties or forties who had been exposed to COVID-19. The CDR3 is CASSRRPRDTIYF. CDR3 nucleotides: TGTGCCAGCAGTAGACGGCCCCGGGACACCATATATTTT.